What follows is one T cell receptor beta chain and its context. This CDR3 is also generated by other DNA sequences in the sample. This CDR3 comprises 13 residues. Trimming shortened V by 7 bases and J by 5 bases, and 9 bases separated the two germline ends. The germline gives CDR1 SNHLY, CDR2 FYNNEI. TCRdb's copy holds only in-frame clones and misses some; the assay was immunoSEQ multiplex PCR. The sample yields more than 95,000 clones, 70% to 90% seen once. The sample comes from a study of T cell responses to AZD1222 COVID-19 vaccine. The sample was peripheral blood, taken 28 days after the second AZD1222 dose. This sequence originates from an adult who received the AZD1222 COVID-19 vaccine. The V call is TRBV2, the J call TRBJ1-6, with a possible D match to TRBD1 (5 bases). The CDR3 bases are TGTGCCAGCAAGGACAAACATAATTCACCCCTCCACTTT. Protein sequence: CASKDKHNSPLHF.